The 13 T cell receptor beta chains below come from one sample, sequenced in a study of OX40 agonist ivuxolimab in advanced cancers. TCRdb's copy holds only in-frame clones and misses some; the assay was immunoSEQ multiplex PCR. The sample has some 79,000 clones, more than 85% seen once. The source material was CD4+ or CD8+ T cells sorted from blood, sampled in a trial of the OX40 agonist ivuxolimab. All receptors derive from an adult with an advanced solid tumor such as melanoma, head and neck, liver or kidney cancer.

DNA for the CDR3: TGTGCCAGCGGTCTAGCGGGATCCTATGAGCAGTTCTTC. Protein sequence: CASGLAGSYEQFF. V gene TRBV7-9 combines with J gene TRBJ2-1; 9 bases align to TRBD2. The germline V gene encodes CDR1 SEHNR and CDR2 FQNEAQ (reference sequence). The CDR3 has 13 residues. V dropped 8 bases and J dropped 8; count of bases not matched to a gene: 7.

The V gene is TRBV5-1, the J gene TRBJ2-2; TRBD1 matches at 7 bases. The CDR3 sequence is 15 residues long. Germline CDR1 SGHRS, CDR2 YFSETQ. The trim removed 2 bases at V and 0 bases at J, leaving 1 base unmatched. This CDR3 reads CASSLGTANTGELFF. The CDR3 coding sequence is TGCGCCAGCAGCTTAGGGACAGCGAACACCGGGGAGCTGTTTTTT.

The J gene is TRBJ1-3, the V gene TRBV10-2; D unresolved. V dropped 3 bases and J dropped 0 bases, with 9 bases sitting between them. From germline, CDR1 is WSHSY and CDR2 SAAADI. CDR3 length: 15 amino acids. CDR3 in DNA: TGCGCCAGCAGTGATCATGGGTACTCTGGAAACACCATATATTTT. Amino acid sequence: CASSDHGYSGNTIYF.

DNA of the CDR3: TGTGCCAGCAGCCCCCGAGTCCCGGGGTCCTACAATGAGCAGTTCTTC. It translates to CASSPRVPGSYNEQFF. V gene TRBV7-9 combines with J gene TRBJ2-1, with D maybe TRBD2 (5 bases). Germline-derived CDR1 and CDR2 are SEHNR and FQNEAQ (reference sequence). This CDR3 is 16 amino acids long. V shed 5 bases and J shed 1 base, with 15 bases lying between them.

The chain uses TRBV30 and TRBJ2-3, with 13 bases aligning to TRBD2. V gave up 5 bases and J gave up 4 bases; unmatched junction bases: 6. This CDR3 comprises 15 residues. Germline V gene data show CDR1 as GTSNPN and CDR2 as SVGIG (reference sequence). DNA for the CDR3: TGTGCCTGGCGACTAGCGGGAGGTTATTCAGATACGCAGTATTTT. As protein: CAWRLAGGYSDTQYF.

The chain carries TRBV11-2 and TRBJ2-2; D unresolved. The CDR3 sequence is 14 residues long. The germline CDR1 and CDR2 sequences are SGHAT and FQNNGV. The V end was cut by 9 bases, the J end by 2 bases, with 13 bases between. CDR3 DNA: TGTGCCAGTACCGTGGGCCTTAACACCGGGGAGCTGTTTTTT. As protein: CASTVGLNTGELFF.

This chain connects TRBV11-3 to TRBJ2-2; 13 bases fit TRBD2. Germline CDR1 is SGHNT and CDR2 is YENEEA. Germline trimming cut 4 bases from V and 7 bases from J; bases unmatched to any gene: 12. This CDR3 region has 18 residues. The CDR3 DNA reads TGTGCCAGCAGCTCTACCTTAGGACTAGCGGGAGTAAACGGGGAGCTGTTTTTT. Translation: CASSSTLGLAGVNGELFF.

This clone was seen only a few times. The genes are TRBV27 and TRBJ1-5, with D maybe TRBD1 (6 bases). Trimming took 5 bases from V and 7 from J, leaving 12 bases between them. Germline loops: CDR1 MNHEY, CDR2 SMNVEV (reference sequence). The CDR3 has 13 amino acids. CDR3 sequence: CASSPRGLQPQHF. Here the CDR3 DNA reads TGTGCCAGCAGTCCCAGGGGTTTGCAGCCCCAGCATTTT.

V and J are TRBV11-2 and TRBJ2-1, with unresolved D. The CDR3 loop spans 13 amino acids. The germline gives CDR1 SGHAT, CDR2 FQNNGV. V was pared by 1 base and J by 4 bases, with 5 bases between. The CDR3 sequence: CASSLALYNEQFF. The CDR3 region has the DNA TGTGCCAGCAGCTTAGCATTATACAATGAGCAGTTCTTC.

J is TRBJ2-2 and V is TRBV7-9; 9 bases align to TRBD2. The V gene's germline CDR1 is SEHNR and CDR2 FQNEAQ (reference sequence). J was trimmed by 5 bases and V by 5 bases; bases with no gene match: 6. The CDR3 extends over 15 amino acids. CDR3 DNA sequence: TGTGCCAGCAGCGTTAGCGGGAGTGGTACCGGGGAGCTGTTTTTT. Translating it yields CASSVSGSGTGELFF.

The genes are TRBV13 and TRBJ1-4, with TRBD1 as a possible D gene (6 bases). There are 16 residues in the CDR3. Germline V gene data show CDR1 as PRHDT and CDR2 as FYEKMQ (reference sequence). V lost 4 bases and J lost 7, with 19 bases in between. CDR3 sequence reads: CASSSRRQAGGEKLFF. Here the CDR3 DNA reads TGTGCCAGCAGCTCCAGGAGACAGGCGGGTGGTGAAAAACTGTTTTTT.

This chain links TRBV9 with TRBJ2-2; D is undetermined. The length of the CDR3 is 16 residues. Germline CDR1 reads SGDLS; CDR2 reads YYNGEE. Trimming took 4 bases from V and 2 from J, leaving 15 bases between them. CDR3 residues: CASSPSPGYNTGELFF. CDR3 DNA: TGTGCCAGCAGCCCCTCCCCGGGTTATAACACCGGGGAGCTGTTTTTT. Full variable domain (outside the CDR3, taken from reference TRBV9 and TRBJ2-2): DSGVTQTPKHLITATGQRVTLRCSPRSGDLSVYWYQQSLDQGLQFLIQYYNGEERAKGNILERFSAQQFPDLHSELNLSSLELGDSALYFCASSPSPGYNTGELFFGEGSRLTVL.

V is TRBV19 and J is TRBJ2-3; D is perhaps TRBD2 (6 bases). CDR3 length: 16 residues. The ends were cut back, 3 bases at V and 3 bases at J, with 16 bases in the middle. Germline V lookup: CDR1 LNHDA, CDR2 SQIVND (reference sequence). CDR3 loop: CASSMGGAGKTDTQYF. Written as DNA, the CDR3 is TGTGCCAGTAGTATGGGAGGCGCGGGAAAGACAGATACGCAGTATTTT.